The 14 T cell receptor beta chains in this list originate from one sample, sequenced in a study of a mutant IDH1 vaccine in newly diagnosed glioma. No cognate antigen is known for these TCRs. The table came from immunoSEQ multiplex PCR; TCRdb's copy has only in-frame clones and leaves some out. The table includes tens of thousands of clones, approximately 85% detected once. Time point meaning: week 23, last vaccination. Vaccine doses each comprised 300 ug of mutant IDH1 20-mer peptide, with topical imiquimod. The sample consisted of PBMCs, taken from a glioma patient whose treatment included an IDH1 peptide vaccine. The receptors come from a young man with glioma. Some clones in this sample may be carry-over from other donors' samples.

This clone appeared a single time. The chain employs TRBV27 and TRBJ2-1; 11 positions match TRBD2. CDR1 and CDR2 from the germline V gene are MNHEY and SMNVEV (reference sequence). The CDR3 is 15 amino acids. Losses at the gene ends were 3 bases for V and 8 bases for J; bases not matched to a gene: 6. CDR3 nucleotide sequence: TGTGCCAGCAGTTTCTTATCTAGCGGGAGGCATGAGCAGTTCTTC. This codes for CASSFLSSGRHEQFF.

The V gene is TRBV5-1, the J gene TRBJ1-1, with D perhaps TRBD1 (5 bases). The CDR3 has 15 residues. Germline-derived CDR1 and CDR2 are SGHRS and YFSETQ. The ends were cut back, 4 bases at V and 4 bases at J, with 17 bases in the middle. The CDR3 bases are TGCGCCAGCAGCCCCGTAGGAGGGGTGGGCACTGAAGCTTTCTTT. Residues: CASSPVGGVGTEAFF. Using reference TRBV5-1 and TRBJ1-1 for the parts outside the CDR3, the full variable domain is KAGVTQTPRYLIKTRGQQVTLSCSPISGHRSVSWYQQTPGQGLQFLFEYFSETQRNKGNFPGRFSGRQFSNSRSEMNVSTLELGDSALYLCASSPVGGVGTEAFFGQGTRLTVV.

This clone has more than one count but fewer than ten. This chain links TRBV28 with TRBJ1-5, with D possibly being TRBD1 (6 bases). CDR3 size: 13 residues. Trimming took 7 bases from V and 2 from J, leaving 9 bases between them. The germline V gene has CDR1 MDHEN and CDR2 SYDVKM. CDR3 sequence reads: CASNNRGNQPQHF. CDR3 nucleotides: TGTGCCAGCAACAACAGGGGCAATCAGCCCCAGCATTTT.

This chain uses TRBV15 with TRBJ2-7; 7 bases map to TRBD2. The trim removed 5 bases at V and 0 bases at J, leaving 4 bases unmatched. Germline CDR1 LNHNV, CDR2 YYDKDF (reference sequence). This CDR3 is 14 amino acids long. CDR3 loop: CATSPGGSSYEQYF. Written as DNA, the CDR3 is TGTGCCACCAGCCCGGGCGGGAGCTCCTACGAGCAGTACTTC.

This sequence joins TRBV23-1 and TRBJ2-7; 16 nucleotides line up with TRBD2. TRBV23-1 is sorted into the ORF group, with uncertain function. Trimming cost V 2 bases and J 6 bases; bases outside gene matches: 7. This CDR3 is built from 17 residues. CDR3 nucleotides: TGCGCCAGCAGTCAAGGGACTAGCGGGGGGGCCTTCGGCGAGCAGTACTTC. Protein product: CASSQGTSGGAFGEQYF.

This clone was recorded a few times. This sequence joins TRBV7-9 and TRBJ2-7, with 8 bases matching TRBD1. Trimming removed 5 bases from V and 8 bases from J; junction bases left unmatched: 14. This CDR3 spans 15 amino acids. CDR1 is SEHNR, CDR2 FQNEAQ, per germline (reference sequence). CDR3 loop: CASSTKVRQGSQQYF. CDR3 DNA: TGTGCCAGCAGCACCAAGGTGAGACAGGGGTCGCAGCAGTACTTC.

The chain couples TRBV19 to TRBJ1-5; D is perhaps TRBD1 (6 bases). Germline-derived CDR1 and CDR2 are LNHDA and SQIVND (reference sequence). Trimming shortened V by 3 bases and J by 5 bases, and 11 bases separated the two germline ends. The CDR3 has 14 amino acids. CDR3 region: CASSMAGVDQPQHF. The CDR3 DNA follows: TGTGCCAGTAGTATGGCAGGGGTGGATCAGCCCCAGCATTTT.

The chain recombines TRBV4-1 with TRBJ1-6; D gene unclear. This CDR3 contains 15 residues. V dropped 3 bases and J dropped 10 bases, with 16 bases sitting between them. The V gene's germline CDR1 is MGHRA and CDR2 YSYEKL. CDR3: CASSHQALFESPLHF. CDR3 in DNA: TGCGCCAGCAGCCACCAGGCCCTTTTTGAATCACCCCTCCACTTT.

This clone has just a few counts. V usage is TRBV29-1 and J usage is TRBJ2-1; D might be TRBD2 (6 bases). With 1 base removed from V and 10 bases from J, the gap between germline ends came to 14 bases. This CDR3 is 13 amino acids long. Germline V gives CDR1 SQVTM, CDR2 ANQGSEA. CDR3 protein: CSVEGGGGGEQFF. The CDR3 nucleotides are TGCAGCGTTGAAGGGGGAGGAGGCGGCGAGCAGTTCTTC.

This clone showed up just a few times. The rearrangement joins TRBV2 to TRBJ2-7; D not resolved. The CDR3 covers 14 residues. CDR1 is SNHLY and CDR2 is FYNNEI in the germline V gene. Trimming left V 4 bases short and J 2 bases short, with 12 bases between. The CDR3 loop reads CASSAMAQTYEQYF. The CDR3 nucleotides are TGTGCCAGCAGTGCCATGGCCCAGACCTACGAGCAGTACTTC.

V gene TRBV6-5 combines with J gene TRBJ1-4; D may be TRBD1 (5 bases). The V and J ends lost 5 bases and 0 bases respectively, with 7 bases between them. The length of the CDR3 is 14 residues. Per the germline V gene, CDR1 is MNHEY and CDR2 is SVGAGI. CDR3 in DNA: TGTGCCAGCAGTCACAGGCCAACTAATGAAAAACTGTTTTTT. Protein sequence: CASSHRPTNEKLFF.

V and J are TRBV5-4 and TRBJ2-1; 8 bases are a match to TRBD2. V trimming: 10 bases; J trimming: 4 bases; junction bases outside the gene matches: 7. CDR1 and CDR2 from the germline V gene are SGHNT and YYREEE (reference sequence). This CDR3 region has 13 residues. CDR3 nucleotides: TGTGCCGCGGGGGGCAACATTTACAATGAGCAGTTCTTC. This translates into CAAGGNIYNEQFF. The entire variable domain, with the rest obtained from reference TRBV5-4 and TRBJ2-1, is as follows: ETGVTQSPTHLIKTRGQQVTLRCSSQSGHNTVSWYQQALGQGPQFIFQYYREEENGRGNFPPRFSGLQFPNYSSELNVNALELDDSALYLCAAGGNIYNEQFFGPGTRLTVL.

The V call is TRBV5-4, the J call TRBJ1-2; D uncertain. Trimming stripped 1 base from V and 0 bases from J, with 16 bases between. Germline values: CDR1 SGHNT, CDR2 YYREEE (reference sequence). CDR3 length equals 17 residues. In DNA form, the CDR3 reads TGTGCCAGCAGCTTGTATAGGGCGGAGCGAGCTAACTATGGCTACACCTTC. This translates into CASSLYRAERANYGYTF. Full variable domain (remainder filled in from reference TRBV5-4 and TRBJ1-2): ETGVTQSPTHLIKTRGQQVTLRCSSQSGHNTVSWYQQALGQGPQFIFQYYREEENGRGNFPPRFSGLQFPNYSSELNVNALELDDSALYLCASSLYRAERANYGYTFGSGTRLTVV.

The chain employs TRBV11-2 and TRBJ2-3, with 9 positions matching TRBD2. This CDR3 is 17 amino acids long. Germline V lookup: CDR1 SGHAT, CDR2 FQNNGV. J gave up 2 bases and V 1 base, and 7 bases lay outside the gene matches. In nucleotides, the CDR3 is TGTGCCAGCAGCTTAGTAGCTAGCGGGGCGATCACAGATACGCAGTATTTT. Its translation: CASSLVASGAITDTQYF.